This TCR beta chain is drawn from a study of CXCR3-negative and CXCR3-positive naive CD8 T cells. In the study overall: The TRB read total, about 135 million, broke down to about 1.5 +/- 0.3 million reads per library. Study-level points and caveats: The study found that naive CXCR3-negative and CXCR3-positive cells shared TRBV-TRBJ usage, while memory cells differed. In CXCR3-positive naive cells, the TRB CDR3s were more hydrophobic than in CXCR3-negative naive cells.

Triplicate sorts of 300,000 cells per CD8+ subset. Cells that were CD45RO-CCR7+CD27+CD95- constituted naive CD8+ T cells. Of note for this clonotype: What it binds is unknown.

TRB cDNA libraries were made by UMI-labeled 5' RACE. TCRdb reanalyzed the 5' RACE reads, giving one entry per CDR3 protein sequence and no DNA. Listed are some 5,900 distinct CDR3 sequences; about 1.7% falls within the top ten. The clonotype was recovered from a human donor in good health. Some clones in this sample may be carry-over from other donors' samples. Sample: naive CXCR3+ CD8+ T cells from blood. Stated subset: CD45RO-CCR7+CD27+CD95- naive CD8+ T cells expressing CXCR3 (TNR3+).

CDR3 loop: CASSLGTGEDYEQYF. The gene calls are TRBV5-1 and TRBJ2-7; TCRdb reports TRBD1, a call that lacks DNA to check it against. This CDR3 has 15 amino acids. Germline assignment: CDR1 SGHRS and CDR2 YFSETQ.